Listed here are 21 T cell receptor beta chains from one sample, sequenced in a study of T cell changes during pregnancy in multiple sclerosis. TCRdb's copy holds only in-frame clones and misses some; the assay was immunoSEQ multiplex PCR. The sample carries approximately 93,000 clones, 80% to 95% recorded once. This specimen was peripheral blood, taken before pregnancy. The receptors shown here come from a female donor with multiple sclerosis, enrolled in a pregnancy study.

This clone showed up just once. The rearrangement uses TRBV18 and TRBJ2-1; 10 bases are shared with TRBD1. This CDR3 has 15 residues. V lost 3 bases and J lost 6; bases outside the gene matches: 5. Germline loops: CDR1 KGHSH, CDR2 LQKENI. CDR3 in amino acids: CASSPRDRGINEQFF. DNA for the CDR3: TGTGCCAGCTCACCCCGGGACAGGGGTATCAATGAGCAGTTCTTC.

Worth noting for this clone: Germline and junction disagree at one end, which may indicate a read error. V is TRBV2 and J is TRBJ2-7, with D tentatively TRBD1 (6 bases). The CDR3 has 14 amino acids. Germline values: CDR1 SNHLY, CDR2 FYNNEI. The CDR3 coding sequence is TGTGCCAGCACTGAACAGGGCATATTATACGAGCAGTACTTC. Its protein product is CASTEQGILYEQYF.

The chain joins TRBV7-9 to TRBJ2-2; D gene ambiguous. Deletions cut 4 bases from V and 6 bases from J, with 9 bases between. Germline CDR1 SEHNR, CDR2 FQNEAQ (reference sequence). This CDR3 comprises 13 residues. The CDR3 bases are TGTGCCAGCAGCTACGACAATCCCGGGGAGCTGTTTTTT. This codes for CASSYDNPGELFF. Together with reference TRBV7-9 and TRBJ2-2, the CDR3 gives the full variable domain: DTGVSQNPRHKITKRGQNVTFRCDPISEHNRLYWYRQTLGQGPEFLTYFQNEAQLEKSRLLSDRFSAERPKGSFSTLEIQRTEQGDSAMYLCASSYDNPGELFFGEGSRLTVL.

The rearrangement links TRBV5-1 to TRBJ2-2; 7 bases line up with TRBD2. Germline trimming cut 2 bases from V and 5 bases from J; bases unmatched to any gene: 12. Germline V gene lookup returns CDR1 SGHRS and CDR2 YFSETQ. This CDR3 has 17 residues. The DNA for the CDR3 is TGCGCCAGCAGCTTAGCCTACACGGGGGGAAGGACCGGGGAGCTGTTTTTT. Protein product: CASSLAYTGGRTGELFF.

The J gene is TRBJ2-5, the V gene TRBV6-1, with D hard to call. Germline assignment: CDR1 MNHNS and CDR2 SASEGT. There are 13 residues in the CDR3. V was cut by 4 bases and J by 1 base, with 7 bases left in between. The CDR3 reads CASSALPQETQYF. DNA of the CDR3: TGTGCCAGCAGTGCACTACCCCAAGAGACCCAGTACTTC.

There are a few counts of this clone. The rearrangement uses TRBV7-6 and TRBJ2-5; no reliable D call. The ends were cut back, 5 bases at V and 4 bases at J, with 14 bases in the middle. Germline V gene data show CDR1 as SGHVS and CDR2 as FNYEAQ. CDR3 length: 14 residues. CDR3 amino acids: CASSPVLALETQYF. The CDR3 DNA follows: TGTGCCAGCAGCCCCGTGCTGGCATTAGAGACCCAGTACTTC.

The rearrangement uses TRBV5-1 and TRBJ2-5; the match to TRBD1 covers 9 bases. Germline CDR1 and CDR2: SGHRS and YFSETQ. V shed 0 bases, J shed 0 bases, and the junction held 6 bases outside the gene matches. The length of the CDR3 is 17 residues. The CDR3: CASSLALGQGYQETQYF. In DNA form, the CDR3 reads TGCGCCAGCAGCTTGGCGCTAGGACAGGGGTACCAAGAGACCCAGTACTTC.

In this sample, this clone turned up once. The rearrangement links TRBV6-4 to TRBJ1-3; unclear D gene. The germline gives CDR1 MRHNA, CDR2 SNTAGT. This CDR3 contains 10 residues. The V end lost 8 bases, the J end lost 15 bases, and 14 bases lay between the germline ends. CDR3 amino acids: CASPRQVKYF. CDR3 DNA: TGTGCCAGCCCGCGTCAAGTCAAATATTTT.

The rearrangement uses TRBV2 and TRBJ2-3; 12 bases fit TRBD2. Germline V gene lookup returns CDR1 SNHLY and CDR2 FYNNEI. The CDR3 has 15 residues. The V gene end was trimmed by 2 bases and the J gene end by 8 bases; junction bases not matched to a gene: 5. In DNA, the CDR3 is TGTGCCAGCAGTGAACTAGCGGGGGGGCCTGGTACGCAGTATTTT. Residues: CASSELAGGPGTQYF.

In DNA form, the CDR3 reads TGTGCCAGCAGCTTTGGACTAGCGGCTTCCTACGAGCAGTACTTC. Translated, it gives CASSFGLAASYEQYF. V usage is TRBV5-4 and J usage is TRBJ2-7; 10 nucleotides agree with TRBD2. The CDR3 has 15 residues. V lost 2 bases and J lost 1; bases outside the gene matches: 3. Per the germline V gene, CDR1 is SGHNT and CDR2 is YYREEE (reference sequence).

This clone occurred a few times. The rearrangement joins TRBV5-1 to TRBJ1-2; D call uncertain. This CDR3 has 13 amino acids. V was clipped by 4 bases and J by 3 bases, with 10 bases between them. CDR1 is SGHRS and CDR2 is YFSETQ in the germline V gene. CDR3 in amino acids: CASSLTRDYGYTF. In DNA, the CDR3 is TGCGCCAGCAGCCTGACTCGAGACTATGGCTACACCTTC.

CDR3 in DNA: TGTGCCAGCAGCGTAGTCCCTTCTGGTGCGACGCAGTATTTT. Protein product: CASSVVPSGATQYF. The chain recombines TRBV9 with TRBJ2-3; D call uncertain. The germline gives CDR1 SGDLS, CDR2 YYNGEE. CDR3 size: 14 residues. V was pared by 0 bases and J by 9 bases, with 14 bases between. The full variable domain, completed using reference TRBV9 and TRBJ2-3, is DSGVTQTPKHLITATGQRVTLRCSPRSGDLSVYWYQQSLDQGLQFLIQYYNGEERAKGNILERFSAQQFPDLHSELNLSSLELGDSALYFCASSVVPSGATQYFGPGTRLTVL.

The V gene is TRBV4-1, the J gene TRBJ2-2; 8 positions match TRBD2. CDR1 is MGHRA and CDR2 is YSYEKL in the germline V gene. The V segment lost 1 base and the J segment 4 bases; nucleotides outside the gene matches: 23. This CDR3 spans 22 amino acids. The CDR3: CASSQGYLDLDGRARGTGELFF. CDR3 nucleotides: TGCGCCAGCAGCCAAGGATACCTCGATCTTGACGGGAGGGCCCGTGGCACCGGGGAGCTGTTTTTT.

The chain links TRBV5-8 to TRBJ1-2; tentatively, D is TRBD1 (6 bases). The CDR3 runs 17 residues. Germline V gives CDR1 SGHTS, CDR2 YDEGEE. V lost 0 bases and J lost 4, with 19 bases in between. CDR3 sequence: CASSLGISDSSSYGYTF. The DNA of the CDR3 is TGTGCCAGCAGCTTGGGAATTTCGGACAGCTCAAGCTATGGCTACACCTTC. The full variable domain, its missing parts supplied by reference TRBV5-8 and TRBJ1-2, is EAGVTQSPTHLIKTRGQQATLRCSPISGHTSVYWYQQALGLGLQFLLWYDEGEERNRGNFPPRFSGRQFPNYSSELNVNALELEDSALYLCASSLGISDSSSYGYTFGSGTRLTVV.

The CDR3 bases are TGCGCCAGCAGCCAAGAGCCCTCCTACAGGAGTTCGGTCCTCCACTTT. Its protein is CASSQEPSYRSSVLHF. The chain joins TRBV4-1 to TRBJ1-6, with a weak D call TRBD1 (5 bases). The CDR3 is 16 amino acids. The ends were cut back, 0 bases at V and 15 bases at J, with 21 bases in the middle. From germline, CDR1 is MGHRA and CDR2 YSYEKL.

V usage is TRBV9 and J usage is TRBJ2-5; D uncertain. Germline V gene lookup returns CDR1 SGDLS and CDR2 YYNGEE. CDR3 length: 11 residues. V was clipped by 4 bases and J by 2 bases, with 3 bases between them. The CDR3 here is CASSSQETQYF. CDR3 bases: TGTGCCAGCAGCTCGCAAGAGACCCAGTACTTC.

The chain links TRBV6-6 to TRBJ2-1, with TRBD1 matching over 7 bases. The CDR3 sequence is 15 residues long. Germline V lookup: CDR1 MNHNY, CDR2 SVGAGI (reference sequence). The junction had 4 bases not matched to a gene; V was cut back by 5 bases and J by 0 bases. The CDR3: CASSGDRSSYNEQFF. The DNA for the CDR3 is TGTGCCAGCAGTGGGGACAGAAGCTCCTACAATGAGCAGTTCTTC.

The J gene is TRBJ2-3, the V gene TRBV19; weak D call: TRBD2 (6 bases). Germline V gene data show CDR1 as LNHDA and CDR2 as SQIVND (reference sequence). The CDR3 totals 18 residues. The germline V and J ends were trimmed by 5 bases and 5 bases, with 26 bases remaining between them. The CDR3 region has the DNA TGTGCCAGTAGTGGGGCCGGAAGGCGGGGCACCTACCTAGATACGCAGTATTTT. This gives the protein CASSGAGRRGTYLDTQYF.

The J gene is TRBJ2-2, the V gene TRBV27; D perhaps matches TRBD1 (5 bases). From germline, CDR1 is MNHEY and CDR2 SMNVEV (reference sequence). The CDR3 loop spans 15 amino acids. The ends were cut back, 3 bases at V and 4 bases at J, with 12 bases in the middle. The DNA of the CDR3 is TGTGCCAGCAGTTTCAGGGCATCTGTCACCGGGGAGCTGTTTTTT. Protein: CASSFRASVTGELFF.

The chain carries TRBV5-5 and TRBJ2-3, with TRBD2 matching over 11 bases. This CDR3 is built from 15 residues. Germline CDR1 and CDR2: SGHKS and YYEKEE (reference sequence). Unmatched junction bases numbered 5, after V lost 2 bases and J lost 6 bases. CDR3 residues: CASSFIAGGHDTQYF. In DNA, the CDR3 is TGTGCCAGCAGCTTTATAGCGGGAGGGCATGATACGCAGTATTTT.

This chain joins TRBV6-1 and TRBJ1-1; D remains ambiguous. Trimming cost V 6 bases and J 0 bases, with 14 bases left between them. This CDR3 is 15 amino acids long. CDR1 MNHNS and CDR2 SASEGT come from the germline V gene. CDR3 region: CASSGLSSVNTEAFF. The CDR3 coding sequence is TGTGCCAGCAGCGGTTTAAGTAGTGTGAACACTGAAGCTTTCTTT.